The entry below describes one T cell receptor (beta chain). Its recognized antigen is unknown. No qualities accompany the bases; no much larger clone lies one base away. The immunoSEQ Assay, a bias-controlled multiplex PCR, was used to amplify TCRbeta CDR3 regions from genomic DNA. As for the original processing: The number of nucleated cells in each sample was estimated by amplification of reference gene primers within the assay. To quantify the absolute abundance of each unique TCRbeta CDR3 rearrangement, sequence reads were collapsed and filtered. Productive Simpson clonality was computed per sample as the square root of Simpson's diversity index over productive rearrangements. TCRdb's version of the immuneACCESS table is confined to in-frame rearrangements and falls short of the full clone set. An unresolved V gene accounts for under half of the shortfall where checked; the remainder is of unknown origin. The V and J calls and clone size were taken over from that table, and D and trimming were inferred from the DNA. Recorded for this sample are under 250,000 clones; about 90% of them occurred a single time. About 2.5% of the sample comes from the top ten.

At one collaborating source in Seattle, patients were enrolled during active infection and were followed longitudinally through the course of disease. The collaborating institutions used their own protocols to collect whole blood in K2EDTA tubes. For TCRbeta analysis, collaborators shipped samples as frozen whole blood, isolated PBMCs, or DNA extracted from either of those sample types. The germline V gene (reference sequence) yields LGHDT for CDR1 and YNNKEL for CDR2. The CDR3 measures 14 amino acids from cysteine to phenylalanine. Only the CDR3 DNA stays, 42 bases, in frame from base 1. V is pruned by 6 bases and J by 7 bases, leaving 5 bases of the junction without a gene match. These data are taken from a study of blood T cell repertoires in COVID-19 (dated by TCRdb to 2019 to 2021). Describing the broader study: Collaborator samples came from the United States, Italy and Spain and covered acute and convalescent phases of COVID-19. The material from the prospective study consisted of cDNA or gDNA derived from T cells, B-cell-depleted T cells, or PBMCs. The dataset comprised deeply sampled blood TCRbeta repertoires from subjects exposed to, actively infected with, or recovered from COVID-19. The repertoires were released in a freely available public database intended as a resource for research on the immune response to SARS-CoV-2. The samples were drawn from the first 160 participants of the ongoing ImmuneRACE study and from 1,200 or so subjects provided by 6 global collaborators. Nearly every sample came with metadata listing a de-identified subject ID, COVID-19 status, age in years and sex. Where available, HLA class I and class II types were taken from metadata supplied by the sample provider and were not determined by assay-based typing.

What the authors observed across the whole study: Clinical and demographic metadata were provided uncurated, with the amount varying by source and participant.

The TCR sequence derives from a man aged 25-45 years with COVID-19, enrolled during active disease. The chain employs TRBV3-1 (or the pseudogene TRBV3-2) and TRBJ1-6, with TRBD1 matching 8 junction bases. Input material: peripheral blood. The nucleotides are TGTGCCAGCAGGTGGACAGGGAGCAATTCACCCCTCCACTTT. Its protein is CASRWTGSNSPLHF.